This T cell receptor beta chain was recovered during a study of shared clonotypes between healthy human individuals. Study at large: Serving as donors were a couple of women and a few men, whose ages spanned 18 to 49.

Findings and caveats of the study: Apart from blood, nothing was sampled; tissue repertoires likely differ.

Clones were sequenced by immunoSEQ multiplex PCR, and TCRdb holds only the in-frame ones, with some missing. This table has hundreds of thousands of clones, about 74% appearing once. This clone showed up just once. Its antigen is unidentified. The CDR3 end shows no conserved phenylalanine or tryptophan, and so a read error is likely. The clonotype comes from a woman between 40 and 50 years old in good health. Some clones in this sample may be carry-over from other donors' samples. The sample taken for sequencing was PBMCs.

The DNA for the CDR3 is TGTGCCAGCTCTCGGGACGGCTATGGCTACACCCTC. Amino acids: CASSRDGYGYTL. The gene calls are TRBV11-1 and TRBJ1-2; D perhaps matches TRBD1 (5 bases). CDR3 size: 12 residues. CDR1 is SGHAT, CDR2 FQDESV, per germline (reference sequence). The ends were cut back, 8 bases at V and 4 bases at J, with 11 bases in the middle.